This T cell receptor beta chain was identified during a study of cytomegalovirus exposure and HLA in healthy donors. General study findings and limits: In a later analysis, TCR association rates varied by HLA locus: DRB1 most, HLA-C fewest.

As concerns this clone: What it binds is not known.

The germline gives CDR1 LNHNV, CDR2 YYDKDF (reference sequence). Trimming removed 8 bases from V and 1 base from J, with 12 bases in between. The CDR3 is 14 amino acids. The PCR had 60 Vbeta and 13 Jbeta primers. Authors' data handling: As a later analysis found, there were approximately 80 million unique TCR beta chains, of which about 10 million were shared. Here immunoSEQ multiplex PCR was the method, and the copy in TCRdb shows in-frame clones only, minus some. V, J and clone size derive from that table, while D and trimming were established from the DNA sequence. This sample has nearly 200,000 clones, with under 90% found just once.

The J gene is TRBJ1-5, the V gene TRBV15; possible D gene TRBD1, 6 bases. Specimen: PBMCs. The receptor comes from a boy under 10 years old in good health and CMV-seronegative. The CDR3 nucleotides read TGTGCCACCCAGGGGCAGGGCAGCAATCAGCCCCAGCATTTT. Residues: CATQGQGSNQPQHF.